This TCR beta chain stems from a study of T cell repertoires in cytomegalovirus infection. TCRdb fed the reads into MiXCR, producing one record per CDR3 protein. The sample yields approximately 180,000 distinct CDR3 sequences, about 15% seen once. This clonotype was sampled from a human donor in good health (CMV status not recorded). Some clones in this sample may be carry-over from other donors' samples. Source material: CD8+ T cells from PBMCs.

The CDR3 nucleotides read TGCGCCAGCAGCCAAGATTTGACAGGGTTAAGGCCCCAGCATTTT. It encodes CASSQDLTGLRPQHF. The rearrangement uses TRBV4-1 and TRBJ1-5; TRBD1 matches 7 bases. V was pared by 0 bases and J by 9 bases, with 8 bases of the junction left unmatched. This CDR3 comprises 15 residues. Germline assignment: CDR1 MGHRA and CDR2 YSYEKL.